The T cell receptor (beta chain) described here comes from a study of T cells in women clearing cervical HPV infection. Repertoires were generated with immunoSEQ multiplex PCR, while TCRdb's copy carries only in-frame clones and drops some. Here the sample table reports approximately 35,000 clones. Study-wide findings and caveats: Timing of associations relative to infection is unclear; T-cell subsets were not isolated.

As to this clone: Its matching antigen is unknown.

The receptor comes from a woman aged 18 to 75 with a cervical HPV16 infection that either progressed to CIN3+ or cleared (not recorded which). Source material: blood buffy coat.

The CDR3 here is CSPEGGAADTQYF. The CDR3 DNA, read in part, is TGCAGTCCAGAGGGGGGGGCCGCAGATACG. This rearrangement joins TRBV20-1 to TRBJ2-3; tentatively, D is TRBD2 (7 bases). The CDR3 extends 3 residues past the end of the read, so its final part is completed from the germline J gene. Trimming left V 8 bases short and J 4 bases short, with 16 bases between. CDR3 size: 13 residues. Germline assignment: CDR1 DFQATT and CDR2 SNEGSKA (reference sequence).